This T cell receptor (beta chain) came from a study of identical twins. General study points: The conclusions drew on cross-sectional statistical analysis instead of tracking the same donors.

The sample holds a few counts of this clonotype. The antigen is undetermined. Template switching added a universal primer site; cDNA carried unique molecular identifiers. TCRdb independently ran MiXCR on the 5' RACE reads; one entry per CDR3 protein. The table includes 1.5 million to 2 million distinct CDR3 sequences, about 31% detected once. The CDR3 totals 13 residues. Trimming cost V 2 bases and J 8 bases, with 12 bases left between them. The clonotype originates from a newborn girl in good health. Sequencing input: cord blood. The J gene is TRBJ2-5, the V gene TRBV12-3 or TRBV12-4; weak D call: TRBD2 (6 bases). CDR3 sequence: CASSLTWGGTQYF. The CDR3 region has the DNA TGTGCCAGCAGTTTAACCTGGGGAGGTACCCAGTACTTC.